What follows describes a single T cell receptor beta chain. This entry belongs to a study of blood T cell repertoires in COVID-19. The V gene lost 3 bases and the J gene lost 13 bases, with 13 bases spanning the gap. The CDR3 runs to 13 residues. Germline V gene sequence: CDR1 MNHEY, CDR2 SMNVEV (reference sequence). Profiled with immunoSEQ multiplex PCR; TCRdb holds only in-frame clones, not every one. The sample includes about 270,000 clones, about 87% of them seen just once. The sample comprised PBMCs or T cells enriched from blood (not recorded which). The chain has TRBV27 and TRBJ1-6; D ambiguous. This TCR derives from a woman aged 40-49 years with acute COVID-19. The CDR3 DNA reads as TGTGCCAGCAGTTTTTATACCACGACTCCCCTCCACTTT. It translates to CASSFYTTTPLHF.